This T cell receptor (beta chain) was documented in a study of OX40 agonist ivuxolimab in advanced cancers. Study at large: While on treatment, patients had intravenous ivuxolimab at 0.01 to 10 mg/kg every 2 weeks. A mean age of approximately 60 years, range about 20 to 79, was recorded, and 70% to 85% were male.

Sequencing was performed with immunoSEQ multiplex PCR; in TCRdb, only in-frame clones are kept and a portion is missing. The sample lists about 72,000 clones; over 80% were seen once. The CDR3 consists of 15 residues. The V gene's germline CDR1 is MRHNA and CDR2 SNTAGT. Unmatched junction bases numbered 4, after V lost 8 bases and J lost 0 bases. Sequencing used CD4+ or CD8+ T cells sorted from blood, obtained in a trial of the OX40 agonist ivuxolimab. The TCR comes from an adult with an advanced solid tumor such as melanoma, head and neck, liver or kidney cancer. This chain links TRBV6-4 with TRBJ2-6, with 7 bases lining up with TRBD1. The CDR3 nucleotides are TGTGCCAGCCGACAGGGAGCCTCTGGGGCCAACGTCCTGACTTTC. It translates to CASRQGASGANVLTF.